These T cell receptor beta chains were read from a single sample in a study of cytomegalovirus exposure and HLA in healthy donors. Libraries were prepared by immunoSEQ multiplex PCR; TCRdb keeps only in-frame clonotypes and omits some of them. The table includes 110,000 to 150,000 clones, roughly 82% detected once. The sequencing sample was made of PBMCs. The origin of the receptors is a male donor in good health and CMV-seronegative. The CDR3 runs from the conserved cysteine through the conserved F or W. D genes are given only for firm matches. Clone sizes are given selectively: once, few, many, or a class where the clone is expanded.

TRBV9	TRBJ2-1	.	.	CASSERPSSNEQFF	TGTGCCAGCAGCGAGCGACCTAGCTCCAATGAGCAGTTCTTC
TRBV20-1	TRBJ1-1	.	.	CSAEQGPEAFF	TGCAGTGCTGAGCAGGGCCCCGAAGCTTTCTTT
TRBV30	TRBJ1-2	TRBD1	.	CAWMRDRPYGYTF	TGTGCCTGGATGAGGGACAGGCCCTATGGCTACACCTTC
TRBV7-2	TRBJ2-1	.	.	CASSLAIRRGSYNEQFF	TGTGCCAGCAGCTTAGCGATCCGTCGAGGCTCCTACAATGAGCAGTTCTTC
TRBV2	TRBJ1-4	.	.	CASSDPSTNEKLFF	TGTGCCAGCAGTGACCCCTCAACTAATGAAAAACTGTTTTTT
TRBV5-4	TRBJ2-1	TRBD2	.	CASSLGTSDVGQFF	TGTGCCAGCAGCTTGGGAACTAGCGACGTGGGGCAGTTCTTC
TRBV6-6	TRBJ2-3	TRBD2	.	CASRRGLAGDLSQYF	TGTGCCAGCCGGAGGGGACTAGCGGGTGACCTTTCGCAGTATTTT
TRBV18	TRBJ2-7	TRBD1	few	CASATSSRTGAYEQYF	TGTGCCAGCGCAACCAGCTCGCGCACAGGGGCCTACGAGCAGTACTTC
TRBV4-2	TRBJ2-6	.	.	CASSQEESGANVLTF	TGTGCCAGCAGCCAAGAGGAGTCTGGGGCCAACGTCCTGACTTTC
TRBV27	TRBJ2-5	TRBD2	once	CASSLTRGLATQYF	TGTGCCAGCAGTTTAACTAGGGGACTAGCTACCCAGTACTTC
TRBV5-6	TRBJ2-5	.	.	CASSFGFAKTQYF	TGTGCCAGCAGCTTCGGGTTTGCGAAGACCCAGTACTTC
TRBV6-8	TRBJ1-5	TRBD1	.	CASSRDRGLTQPQHF	TGTGCCAGCAGTCGGGACAGGGGGCTCACTCAGCCCCAGCATTTT
TRBV2	TRBJ2-3	TRBD1	.	CASKLRDRLTDTQYF	TGTGCCAGCAAGTTGAGGGACAGGCTCACAGATACGCAGTATTTT
TRBV5-1	TRBJ2-1	TRBD2	.	CASSLGGTSGRDEQFF	TGCGCCAGCAGCTTGGGGGGGACTAGCGGGCGCGATGAGCAGTTCTTC
TRBV15	TRBJ1-1	.	.	CATSRGGIQRGSTEAFF	TGTGCCACCAGCCGCGGGGGGATACAGCGAGGTAGCACTGAAGCTTTCTTT
TRBV7-9	TRBJ1-4	.	.	CASSQVRGILFF	TGTGCCAGCAGCCAAGTCAGGGGCATACTGTTTTTT
TRBV28	TRBJ1-3	.	.	CASSSYWGPWDTIYF	TGTGCCAGCAGTTCCTACTGGGGCCCCTGGGACACCATATATTTT